The 14 T cell receptor beta chains below were found in one sample sequenced in a study of T cell responses to AZD1222 COVID-19 vaccine. Using immunoSEQ multiplex PCR, the repertoire was profiled, and TCRdb retains in-frame clones only, with some absent. The table shows over 150,000 clones, with about 93% occurring only once. The sample consisted of peripheral blood, taken 28 days after the second dose of the MenACWY control vaccine. These receptors came from an adult who received the MenACWY meningococcal vaccine as a control.

The rearrangement links TRBV15 to TRBJ1-4, with 8 bases identical to TRBD1. CDR1 LNHNV and CDR2 YYDKDF come from the germline V gene (reference sequence). The CDR3 consists of 16 residues. After removal of 2 bases from V and 3 bases from J, the junction contained 5 bases not matched to a gene. The CDR3 is CATSRNQGAANEKLFF. The CDR3 bases are TGTGCCACCAGCAGAAACCAGGGGGCGGCTAATGAAAAACTGTTTTTT.

The J gene is TRBJ2-1, the V gene TRBV5-8; 14 positions match TRBD2. J gave up 6 bases and V 3 bases, and 8 bases lay outside the gene matches. Per germline, CDR1 SGHTS and CDR2 YDEGEE. The CDR3 covers 17 residues. The chain's CDR3 is CASSYARLAGGSNEQFF. The CDR3 nucleotides are TGTGCCAGCAGCTACGCCCGACTAGCGGGGGGGAGCAATGAGCAGTTCTTC.

This rearrangement joins TRBV5-6 to TRBJ2-6, with D possibly TRBD2 on 5 matching bases. Trimming pared 0 bases from V and 0 bases from J, leaving 13 bases between. The CDR3 has 18 residues. Germline values: CDR1 SGHDT, CDR2 YYEEEE. CDR3 nucleotide sequence: TGTGCCAGCAGCTTGGTAGGCCGAACTAGCTCTGGGGCCAACGTCCTGACTTTC. It encodes CASSLVGRTSSGANVLTF.

V and J are TRBV19 and TRBJ1-3; no definite D call. Germline CDR1 LNHDA, CDR2 SQIVND (reference sequence). V was shortened by 4 bases and J by 3 bases, with 10 bases between the two germline ends. This CDR3 region has 14 residues. Here the CDR3 DNA reads TGTGCCAGTAGTACCGGCCTAGGTGGAAACACCATATATTTT. Translation: CASSTGLGGNTIYF.

The rearrangement joins TRBV24-1 to TRBJ2-3, with 8 bases identical to TRBD1. Per the germline V gene, CDR1 is KGHDR and CDR2 is SFDVKD. With V trimmed by 5 bases and J by 2 bases, 5 bases remained unmatched. This CDR3 region has 15 residues. CDR3 sequence reads: CATSVKDRDTDTQYF. In nucleotides, the CDR3 is TGTGCCACCAGTGTTAAGGACAGGGACACAGATACGCAGTATTTT.

This rearrangement joins TRBV6-1 to TRBJ1-5; no clear D. Germline lookup yields CDR1 MNHNS and CDR2 SASEGT. V was clipped by 1 base and J by 5 bases, with 6 bases between them. This CDR3 is built from 13 residues. The DNA for the CDR3 is TGTGCCAGCAGTGAAGTGGGTGATCAGCCCCAGCATTTT. Its translation is CASSEVGDQPQHF.

The CDR3 region has the DNA TGTGCCAGCAGCTTTCGATTGGGACAGGGCCACAATGAGCAGTTCTTC. Translating gives CASSFRLGQGHNEQFF. This sequence joins TRBV11-2 and TRBJ2-1; 9 positions match TRBD1. This CDR3 has 16 residues. Germline V gene lookup returns CDR1 SGHAT and CDR2 FQNNGV. V shed 3 bases, J shed 5 bases, and the junction held 8 bases outside the gene matches.

V usage is TRBV30 and J usage is TRBJ1-4; TRBD1 might be the D (5 bases). CDR1 GTSNPN and CDR2 SVGIG come from the germline V gene (reference sequence). The CDR3 totals 15 residues. V was shortened by 0 bases and J by 4 bases, with 12 bases between the two germline ends. CDR3 protein: CAWSVGGGNNEKLFF. In DNA, the CDR3 is TGTGCCTGGAGTGTAGGTGGGGGGAATAATGAAAAACTGTTTTTT.

This chain links TRBV30 with TRBJ1-2; 7 bases line up with TRBD1. The CDR3 extends over 13 amino acids. Germline CDR1 GTSNPN, CDR2 SVGIG (reference sequence). With 8 bases clipped from V and 4 bases from J, the junction kept 10 bases outside the gene matches. This CDR3 reads CALRTGLPYGYTF. The DNA for the CDR3 is TGTGCCCTCAGGACAGGCCTGCCCTATGGCTACACCTTC.

J is TRBJ2-6 and V is TRBV5-1; D is unresolved. Germline loops: CDR1 SGHRS, CDR2 YFSETQ. Trimming stripped 0 bases from V and 0 bases from J, with 13 bases between. This CDR3 is 18 amino acids long. The chain's CDR3 is CASSLEVSSLSGANVLTF. CDR3 DNA: TGCGCCAGCAGCTTGGAGGTCAGTTCTCTCTCTGGGGCCAACGTCCTGACTTTC. The whole variable domain, remainder taken from reference TRBV5-1 and TRBJ2-6, is KAGVTQTPRYLIKTRGQQVTLSCSPISGHRSVSWYQQTPGQGLQFLFEYFSETQRNKGNFPGRFSGRQFSNSRSEMNVSTLELGDSALYLCASSLEVSSLSGANVLTFGAGSRLTVL.

The chain has TRBV5-1 and TRBJ1-2, with D unresolved. This CDR3 spans 14 amino acids. V was trimmed by 4 bases and J by 8 bases, leaving 18 bases between them. Germline CDR1 SGHRS, CDR2 YFSETQ. The CDR3 loop reads CASSVQTGIEGYTF. DNA of the CDR3: TGCGCCAGCAGCGTCCAAACGGGGATTGAAGGCTACACCTTC.

Only one count was recorded for this clone. V gene TRBV12-3 or TRBV12-4 combines with J gene TRBJ1-5, with D unclear. The CDR3 runs to 13 residues. Trimming took off 5 bases at V and 5 bases at J, with 10 bases between the two ends. CDR3 nucleotide sequence: TGTGCCAGCAGTGTTTTCGGGGATCAGCCCCAGCATTTT. Amino acid sequence: CASSVFGDQPQHF.

This chain links TRBV28 with TRBJ1-2, with D tentatively TRBD1 (6 bases). Germline V gives CDR1 MDHEN, CDR2 SYDVKM. The V end was cut by 3 bases, the J end by 6 bases, with 11 bases between. The length of the CDR3 is 13 residues. The CDR3 coding sequence is TGTGCCAGCAGTTTTTACAGGGCAAATGGCTACACCTTC. Residues: CASSFYRANGYTF.

The V and J genes are TRBV23-1 and TRBJ2-7, with TRBD2 as a possible D gene (7 bases). TRBV23-1 is identified as an open reading frame with a role that is uncertain. Trimming took 0 bases from V and 0 from J, leaving 15 bases between them. CDR3 length equals 17 residues. In DNA form, the CDR3 reads TGCGCCAGCAGTCAATCTCTCGCGGGGGCAACCTCCTACGAGCAGTACTTC. Protein sequence: CASSQSLAGATSYEQYF.